The 19 T cell receptor beta chains given below trace back to one sample, sequenced in a study of radiotherapy plus CTLA-4 blockade in lung cancer. Assay: immunoSEQ multiplex PCR; the TCRdb copy retains only in-frame clones and omits some. The data show about 98,000 clones, roughly 88% seen once. This material consisted of peripheral blood, taken from a patient treated with radiotherapy plus ipilimumab. The receptors here all came from a human donor with non-small cell lung cancer that progressed on radiotherapy plus ipilimumab.

The chain is built from TRBV6-1 and TRBJ2-1; TRBD2 agrees at 10 bases. J gave up 8 bases and V 7 bases, and 8 bases lay outside the gene matches. The CDR3 extends over 14 amino acids. Germline assignment: CDR1 MNHNS and CDR2 SASEGT. CDR3 DNA sequence: TGTGCCAGCACTGCTAGCGGGAGTAGGTATGAGCAGTTCTTC. This gives the protein CASTASGSRYEQFF.

The CDR3 spells CASSLAGTNYEQYF. In nucleotides, the CDR3 is TGTGCCAGCAGCTTGGCCGGGACTAACTACGAGCAGTACTTC. V gene TRBV5-4 combines with J gene TRBJ2-5; 7 bases align to TRBD2. TRBJ2-7 explains the end of the DNA better; the J call may be wrong. This CDR3 region has 14 residues. Germline V CDR1 and CDR2: SGHNT, YYREEE (reference sequence).

J is TRBJ2-3 and V is TRBV2, with 7 bases aligning to TRBD2. The CDR3 loop spans 17 amino acids. Per germline, CDR1 SNHLY and CDR2 FYNNEI. V lost 7 bases, J lost 0 bases, and 13 bases stayed unmatched. CDR3 nucleotide sequence: TGTGCCAGCACCCGACTAGCCCAGCTGGGTAGCACAGATACGCAGTATTTT. Protein product: CASTRLAQLGSTDTQYF.

This chain uses TRBV30 with TRBJ2-5; D perhaps matches TRBD2 (5 bases). CDR3 length: 13 amino acids. Germline CDR1 GTSNPN, CDR2 SVGIG (reference sequence). Between the trimmed V and J ends, which lost 3 bases and 4 bases, there was a span of 12 bases. The CDR3 nucleotides read TGTGCCTGGAGAGGTACGGGGAGAGAGACCCAGTACTTC. This gives the protein CAWRGTGRETQYF.

The CDR3 nucleotides read TGCAGCGTTGTGACCCTTCAGGCTTTCTTT. Encoded protein: CSVVTLQAFF. The chain couples TRBV29-1 to TRBJ1-1; D remains ambiguous. CDR1 is SQVTM and CDR2 is ANQGSEA in the germline V gene. The V end lost 4 bases, the J end lost 11 bases, and 11 bases lay between the germline ends. This CDR3 region has 10 residues.

The chain has TRBV9 and TRBJ2-3; 12 bases fit TRBD2. Germline trimming cut 3 bases from V and 2 bases from J; bases unmatched to any gene: 22. Germline lookup yields CDR1 SGDLS and CDR2 YYNGEE. This CDR3 spans 22 amino acids. CDR3 loop: CASSGRLAGVPVGPTLTDTQYF. The CDR3 nucleotides are TGTGCCAGCAGCGGACGACTAGCGGGAGTCCCAGTGGGTCCTACTCTCACAGATACGCAGTATTTT.

This rearrangement joins TRBV5-1 to TRBJ2-2; D uncertain. Trimming left V 3 bases short and J 1 base short, with 10 bases between. Germline CDR1 SGHRS, CDR2 YFSETQ. CDR3 length: 15 residues. CDR3 DNA: TGCGCCAGCAGCTCTGGGATACTGAACACCGGGGAGCTGTTTTTT. This sequence encodes CASSSGILNTGELFF.

This chain uses TRBV11-2 with TRBJ2-5; 9 bases agree with TRBD2. CDR3 length equals 15 residues. Germline V gives CDR1 SGHAT, CDR2 FQNNGV. V gave up 4 bases and J gave up 3 bases; unmatched junction bases: 6. CDR3 sequence (DNA): TGTGCCAGCAGCTACGCTGGGACTAGCAAAGAGACCCAGTACTTC. As protein: CASSYAGTSKETQYF.

V and J are TRBV2 and TRBJ2-7, with D unclear. V was cut by 3 bases and J by 9 bases, with 12 bases left in between. CDR3 length: 12 amino acids. The germline V gene has CDR1 SNHLY and CDR2 FYNNEI. Here the CDR3 DNA reads TGTGCCAGCAGTGATTACGCCACTCGGCAGTACTTC. Amino acid sequence: CASSDYATRQYF.

The chain carries TRBV9 and TRBJ1-1; no clear D. The CDR3 consists of 13 residues. Per germline, CDR1 SGDLS and CDR2 YYNGEE. Trimming shortened V by 2 bases and J by 5 bases, and 10 bases separated the two germline ends. The CDR3 here is CASSVAGTTEAFF. For the CDR3, the DNA is TGTGCCAGCAGCGTCGCAGGTACTACTGAAGCTTTCTTT.

This clone was detected a few times. The rearrangement joins TRBV5-1 to TRBJ2-1; 7 bases map to TRBD2. From germline, CDR1 is SGHRS and CDR2 YFSETQ. With 0 bases clipped from V and 0 bases from J, the junction kept 6 bases outside the gene matches. CDR3 length: 17 residues. CDR3 loop: CASSLGSGTDSYNEQFF. The DNA of the CDR3 is TGCGCCAGCAGCTTGGGGAGCGGGACGGACTCCTACAATGAGCAGTTCTTC.

Points on this clone: The same CDR3 arises from other DNA sequences in this sample as well. This chain joins TRBV23-1 and TRBJ1-2; 12 bases align to TRBD1. TRBV23-1 is an ORF, and what it does is uncertain. J gave up 2 bases and V 0 bases, and 25 bases lay outside the gene matches. This CDR3 has 24 residues. The CDR3 bases are TGCGCCAGCAGTCAATCCTTGGAACCGACGAGCGTTCTACGGGACAGGGGGCCGAACTATGGCTACACCTTC. It is translated as CASSQSLEPTSVLRDRGPNYGYTF.

V usage is TRBV2 and J usage is TRBJ2-4, with D unclear. Germline V gene lookup returns CDR1 SNHLY and CDR2 FYNNEI. CDR3 length: 13 amino acids. The V gene lost 5 bases and the J gene lost 3 bases, with 8 bases spanning the gap. CDR3 protein: CASSWVDKNIQYF. Written as DNA, the CDR3 is TGTGCCAGCAGTTGGGTGGACAAAAACATTCAGTACTTC.

The gene calls are TRBV6-6 and TRBJ1-1; perhaps TRBD1 as D (5 bases). V lost 0 bases, J lost 5 bases, and 10 bases lay in between. The germline gives CDR1 MNHNY, CDR2 SVGAGI (reference sequence). This CDR3 contains 14 residues. The DNA for the CDR3 is TGTGCCAGCAGTTACTCGGGGGAGGGGACTGAAGCTTTCTTT. This codes for CASSYSGEGTEAFF.

The chain employs TRBV27 and TRBJ2-5; 8 nucleotides match TRBD2. The V gene end was trimmed by 2 bases and the J gene end by 5 bases; junction bases not matched to a gene: 10. CDR1 and CDR2 from the germline V gene are MNHEY and SMNVEV (reference sequence). There are 16 residues in the CDR3. DNA of the CDR3: TGTGCCAGCAGTTTAGCGGGAGGTAGGAAAGGCGAGACCCAGTACTTC. Translating it yields CASSLAGGRKGETQYF.

The J gene is TRBJ2-1, the V gene TRBV4-1, with 9 bases matching TRBD1. CDR3 size: 16 residues. Germline V CDR1 and CDR2: MGHRA, YSYEKL. The ends lost 5 bases at V and 10 bases at J; junction bases unmatched: 15. The CDR3 DNA reads as TGCGCCAGCAGCTATACTTCCGGGACAGGGACTTACGAGCAGTTCTTC. It codes for CASSYTSGTGTYEQFF.

The chain joins TRBV6-1 to TRBJ1-1; D is undetermined. This CDR3 region has 15 residues. V dropped 6 bases and J dropped 3 bases, with 17 bases sitting between them. Germline lookup yields CDR1 MNHNS and CDR2 SASEGT. The CDR3 DNA reads as TGTGCCAGCAGGAGGTCCAGTGGGAGTTACACTGAAGCTTTCTTT. The encoded protein is CASRRSSGSYTEAFF.

The V call is TRBV29-1, the J call TRBJ1-1; D is unresolved. This CDR3 contains 12 residues. CDR1 is SQVTM and CDR2 is ANQGSEA in the germline V gene. The V end was cut by 5 bases, the J end by 5 bases, with 12 bases between. The CDR3 loop reads CSVHFVGTEAFF. The CDR3 nucleotides read TGCAGCGTTCATTTCGTGGGGACTGAAGCTTTCTTT.

This rearrangement joins TRBV5-1 to TRBJ2-2; D is ambiguous. V lost 3 bases and J lost 4, with 13 bases in between. This CDR3 contains 15 residues. CDR1 is SGHRS, CDR2 YFSETQ, per germline. CDR3 nucleotide sequence: TGCGCCAGCAGCTCCCATCGATCTGGCACCGGGGAGCTGTTTTTT. Translated, it gives CASSSHRSGTGELFF.